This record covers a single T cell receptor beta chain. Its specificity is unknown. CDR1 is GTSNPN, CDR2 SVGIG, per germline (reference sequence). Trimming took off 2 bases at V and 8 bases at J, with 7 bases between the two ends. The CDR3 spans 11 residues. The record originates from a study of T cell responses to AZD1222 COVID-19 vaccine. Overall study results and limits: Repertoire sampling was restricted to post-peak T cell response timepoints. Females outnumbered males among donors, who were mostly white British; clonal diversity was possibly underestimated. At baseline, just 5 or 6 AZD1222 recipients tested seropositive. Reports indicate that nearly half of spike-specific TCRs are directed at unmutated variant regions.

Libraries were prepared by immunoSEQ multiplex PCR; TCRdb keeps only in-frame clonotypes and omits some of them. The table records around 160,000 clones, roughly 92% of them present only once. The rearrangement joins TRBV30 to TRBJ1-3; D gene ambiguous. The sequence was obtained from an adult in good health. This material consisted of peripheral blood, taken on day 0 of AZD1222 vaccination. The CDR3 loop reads CAWSRQDTIYF. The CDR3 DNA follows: TGTGCCTGGAGTCGGCAGGACACCATATATTTT. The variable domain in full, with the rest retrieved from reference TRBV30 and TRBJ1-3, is SQTIHQWPATLVQPVGSPLSLECTVEGTSNPNLYWYRQAAGRGLQLLFYSVGIGQISSEVPQNLSASRPQDRQFILSSKKLLLSDSGFYLCAWSRQDTIYFGEGSWLTVV.